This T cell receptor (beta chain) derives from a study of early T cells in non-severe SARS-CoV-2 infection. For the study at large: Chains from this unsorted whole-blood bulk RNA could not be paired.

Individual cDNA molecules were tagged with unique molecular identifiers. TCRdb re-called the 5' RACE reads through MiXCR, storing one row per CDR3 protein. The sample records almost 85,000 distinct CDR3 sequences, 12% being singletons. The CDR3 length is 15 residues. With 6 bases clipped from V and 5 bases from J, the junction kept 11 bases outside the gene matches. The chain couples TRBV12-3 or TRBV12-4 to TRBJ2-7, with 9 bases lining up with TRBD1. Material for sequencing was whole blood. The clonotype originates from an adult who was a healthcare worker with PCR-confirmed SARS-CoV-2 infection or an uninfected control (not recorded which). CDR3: CASRVTGTGLDEQYF. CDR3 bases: TGTGCCAGCAGGGTAACCGGGACAGGGCTGGACGAGCAGTACTTC.